This TCR beta chain was identified during a study of T cells after yellow fever vaccination. The wider study: The fractions with low cell numbers were processed using SMART-Seq v4 Ultra Low Input. Study results and caveats: The study re-detected most primary-vaccination clones after the booster (96% CD4, roughly 85% CD8). There was a possibility that FACS-sorted repertoires contained abundant clonotypes contaminating from the bulk population.

In its sample, this clonotype was seen a few times. Its antigen is undetermined. TCRdb re-analysed the 5' RACE reads in MiXCR, keeping a single row per CDR3 protein. This sample has 200,000 to 300,000 distinct CDR3 sequences, with 6.9% found just once. This clonotype was obtained from a man aged 25-45 years who received the YFV17D yellow fever vaccine. The sample consisted of CD4+ T cells sorted from PBMCs, taken 15 days after the yellow fever booster vaccination.

The CDR3 DNA is TGTGCTAGTGGTTTGGTACCCCGGAGAGCCCGGTTTGGGGAGCTGTTTTTT. Encoded protein: CASGLVPRRARFGELFF. V gene TRBV12-5 combines with J gene TRBJ2-2; the D is unclear. Germline loops: CDR1 LGHNT, CDR2 FRNRAP. The V gene lost 0 bases and the J gene lost 8 bases, with 19 bases spanning the gap. This CDR3 spans 17 amino acids.